The rows below give T cell receptor beta chains drawn from one sample of a study of circulating and synovial CD4+ cells in juvenile arthritis. TCRdb's table, derived via immunoSEQ multiplex PCR, lists solely in-frame clones and lacks some. The table lists some 1,800 clones, roughly 95% of them singletons, with under 3% in the top ten. The material sequenced was CD4+ T cells from synovial fluid. Source of these receptors: a human donor with juvenile idiopathic arthritis. The CDR3 runs from the conserved cysteine through the conserved F or W. The order of the fields is clone size, CDR3 length, J gene, D gene, V gene, CDR3 protein, CDR3 DNA. The D gene is left open where the match is weak. Expanded clones get a size class; other rows say once, few or many, or leave the size out.

abundance: .; len: 17; j_gene: TRBJ1-3; d_gene: TRBD1; v_gene: TRBV4-1; CDR3aa: CASSQDPPTGTGNTIYF; CDR3nt: TGCGCCAGCAGCCAAGACCCCCCGACAGGGACTGGAAACACCATATATTTT
abundance: .; len: 13; j_gene: TRBJ1-1; d_gene: .; v_gene: TRBV11-2; CDR3aa: CASNLNGETEAFF; CDR3nt: TGTGCCAGCAATTTAAATGGAGAGACTGAAGCTTTCTTT
abundance: once; len: 13; j_gene: TRBJ1-2; d_gene: .; v_gene: TRBV2; CDR3aa: CASSEWAGGGYTF; CDR3nt: TGTGCCAGCAGTGAATGGGCCGGGGGGGGCTACACCTTC
abundance: .; len: 13; j_gene: TRBJ2-5; d_gene: .; v_gene: TRBV18; CDR3aa: CASSLTGKETQYF; CDR3nt: TGTGCCAGCTCACTTACAGGGAAAGAGACCCAGTACTTC
abundance: .; len: 14; j_gene: TRBJ2-1; d_gene: TRBD2; v_gene: TRBV11-1; CDR3aa: CASSLGLAGDEQFF; CDR3nt: TGTGCCAGCAGCTTAGGACTAGCGGGAGATGAGCAGTTCTTC
abundance: .; len: 13; j_gene: TRBJ2-5; d_gene: TRBD1; v_gene: TRBV7-9; CDR3aa: CASNSQGRETQYF; CDR3nt: TGTGCCAGCAACTCACAGGGGCGGGAGACCCAGTACTTC
abundance: .; len: 16; j_gene: TRBJ2-4; d_gene: TRBD1; v_gene: TRBV19; CDR3aa: CASSIGDRGLLNIQYF; CDR3nt: TGTGCCAGTAGTATAGGGGACAGGGGGCTGTTAAACATTCAGTACTTC
abundance: .; len: 15; j_gene: TRBJ2-5; d_gene: TRBD2; v_gene: TRBV7-2; CDR3aa: CASSLAFASGETQYF; CDR3nt: TGTGCCAGCAGCTTAGCTTTCGCTAGCGGTGAGACCCAGTACTTC
abundance: .; len: 17; j_gene: TRBJ2-7; d_gene: .; v_gene: TRBV27; CDR3aa: CASSLSIGGAYPYEQYF; CDR3nt: TGTGCCAGCAGTTTATCAATCGGAGGGGCTTACCCGTACGAGCAGTACTTC
abundance: .; len: 17; j_gene: TRBJ1-6; d_gene: TRBD1; v_gene: TRBV28; CDR3aa: CASSLPSTTGSGSPLHF; CDR3nt: TGTGCCAGCAGTTTACCCTCTACGACAGGGTCGGGTTCACCCCTCCACTTT
abundance: .; len: 16; j_gene: TRBJ1-3; d_gene: .; v_gene: TRBV21-1; CDR3aa: CASSGTRTDSGNTIYF; CDR3nt: TGTGCCAGCAGCGGAACGAGGACAGACTCTGGAAACACCATATATTTT
abundance: .; len: 15; j_gene: TRBJ1-3; d_gene: .; v_gene: TRBV28; CDR3aa: CASSSSGWSLNTIYF; CDR3nt: TGTGCCAGCAGTTCGTCGGGGTGGAGTCTAAACACCATATATTTT
abundance: .; len: 16; j_gene: TRBJ2-1; d_gene: TRBD2; v_gene: TRBV5-1; CDR3aa: CASSHGGLAGVGEQFF; CDR3nt: TGCGCCAGCAGCCATGGCGGACTAGCGGGAGTCGGGGAGCAGTTCTTC
abundance: .; len: 15; j_gene: TRBJ2-7; d_gene: TRBD1; v_gene: TRBV4-2; CDR3aa: CASSLSTGELYEQYF; CDR3nt: TGTGCCAGCAGCCTCAGCACAGGGGAGCTCTACGAGCAGTACTTC
abundance: .; len: 12; j_gene: TRBJ1-1; d_gene: .; v_gene: TRBV28; CDR3aa: CASSSPGVGAFF; CDR3nt: TGTGCCAGCAGTTCTCCAGGGGTGGGAGCTTTCTTT
abundance: once; len: 15; j_gene: TRBJ1-5; d_gene: .; v_gene: TRBV5-7; CDR3aa: CASSGRPYSNQPQHF; CDR3nt: TGTGCCAGCAGCGGGAGGCCATATAGCAATCAGCCCCAGCATTTT
abundance: .; len: 15; j_gene: TRBJ2-4; d_gene: TRBD1; v_gene: TRBV5-1; CDR3aa: CASSLDRGTKNIQYF; CDR3nt: TGCGCCAGCAGCTTGGACAGGGGTACCAAAAACATTCAGTACTTC
abundance: .; len: 15; j_gene: TRBJ2-7; d_gene: TRBD2; v_gene: TRBV9; CDR3aa: CASSASGLDFYEQYF; CDR3nt: TGTGCCAGCAGCGCGTCGGGACTAGACTTCTACGAGCAGTACTTC
abundance: .; len: 14; j_gene: TRBJ1-5; d_gene: .; v_gene: TRBV10-3; CDR3aa: CAISATVGNQPQHF; CDR3nt: TGTGCCATCAGTGCAACGGTGGGCAATCAGCCCCAGCATTTT
abundance: .; len: 17; j_gene: TRBJ2-5; d_gene: .; v_gene: TRBV5-1; CDR3aa: CASSLGLQGVRVETQYF; CDR3nt: TGCGCCAGCAGCTTGGGCCTACAGGGAGTAAGGGTCGAGACCCAGTACTTC
abundance: .; len: 14; j_gene: TRBJ1-3; d_gene: .; v_gene: TRBV7-8; CDR3aa: CASSFAGKRNTIYF; CDR3nt: TGTGCCAGCAGCTTTGCGGGCAAGAGAAACACCATATATTTT
abundance: .; len: 11; j_gene: TRBJ2-1; d_gene: .; v_gene: TRBV7-3; CDR3aa: CASSLYHEQFF; CDR3nt: TGTGCCAGCAGCTTATATCATGAGCAGTTCTTC
abundance: .; len: 15; j_gene: TRBJ1-6; d_gene: .; v_gene: TRBV6-1; CDR3aa: CASSEVGGPNSPLHF; CDR3nt: TGTGCCAGCAGTGAAGTCGGGGGTCCCAATTCACCCCTCCACTTT
abundance: .; len: 15; j_gene: TRBJ1-5; d_gene: .; v_gene: TRBV5-5; CDR3aa: CASSTTGLDNQPQHF; CDR3nt: TGTGCCAGCAGCACTACAGGGTTGGATAATCAGCCCCAGCATTTT
abundance: once; len: 17; j_gene: TRBJ2-1; d_gene: TRBD2; v_gene: TRBV27; CDR3aa: CASSPSPGLAAYNEQFF; CDR3nt: TGTGCCAGCAGTCCTTCCCCGGGACTAGCGGCCTACAATGAGCAGTTCTTC
abundance: .; len: 15; j_gene: TRBJ1-5; d_gene: TRBD1; v_gene: TRBV2; CDR3aa: CASSERQGASQPQHF; CDR3nt: TGTGCCAGCAGTGAAAGACAGGGGGCTAGTCAGCCCCAGCATTTT
abundance: .; len: 13; j_gene: TRBJ1-2; d_gene: .; v_gene: TRBV27; CDR3aa: CASSFRGNYGYTF; CDR3nt: TGTGCCAGCAGTTTTAGAGGGAACTATGGCTACACCTTC
abundance: once; len: 14; j_gene: TRBJ1-4; d_gene: .; v_gene: TRBV6-1; CDR3aa: CASSLTGPEEKLFF; CDR3nt: TGTGCCAGCAGTTTAACAGGGCCCGAGGAAAAACTGTTTTTT
abundance: .; len: 15; j_gene: TRBJ2-2; d_gene: TRBD2; v_gene: TRBV28; CDR3aa: CASTQGLAITGELFF; CDR3nt: TGTGCCAGCACCCAAGGACTAGCTATCACCGGGGAGCTGTTTTTT
abundance: .; len: 14; j_gene: TRBJ2-7; d_gene: .; v_gene: TRBV10-3; CDR3aa: CAISAFSGSYEQYF; CDR3nt: TGTGCCATCAGTGCCTTTAGCGGTTCCTACGAGCAGTACTTC
abundance: .; len: 13; j_gene: TRBJ2-1; d_gene: TRBD1; v_gene: TRBV19; CDR3aa: CATEDREWNEQFF; CDR3nt: TGTGCCACTGAGGACAGGGAGTGGAATGAGCAGTTCTTC
abundance: .; len: 14; j_gene: TRBJ1-2; d_gene: TRBD1; v_gene: TRBV6-5; CDR3aa: CASRHRGPDYGYTF; CDR3nt: TGTGCCAGCAGACACAGGGGGCCTGACTATGGCTACACCTTC
abundance: few; len: 15; j_gene: TRBJ1-1; d_gene: .; v_gene: TRBV2; CDR3aa: CASSEGAGRLTEAFF; CDR3nt: TGTGCCAGCAGTGAAGGGGCAGGGAGGCTCACTGAAGCTTTCTTT
abundance: .; len: 18; j_gene: TRBJ2-2; d_gene: TRBD2; v_gene: TRBV30; CDR3aa: CAWSPPRLAGYLTGELFF; CDR3nt: TGTGCCTGGAGTCCCCCCCGACTAGCGGGATACCTCACCGGGGAGCTGTTTTTT
abundance: .; len: 17; j_gene: TRBJ2-3; d_gene: TRBD1; v_gene: TRBV11-2; CDR3aa: CASRAYGQGASTDTQYF; CDR3nt: TGTGCCAGCAGGGCATACGGACAGGGGGCGAGCACAGATACGCAGTATTTT
abundance: .; len: 14; j_gene: TRBJ1-2; d_gene: .; v_gene: TRBV19; CDR3aa: CASSIDRGSEGYTF; CDR3nt: TGTGCCAGTAGTATAGATCGGGGGAGTGAAGGCTACACCTTC
abundance: few; len: 15; j_gene: TRBJ2-7; d_gene: .; v_gene: TRBV19; CDR3aa: CASSPPYGLVYEQYF; CDR3nt: TGTGCCAGTAGTCCTCCCTACGGCCTAGTCTACGAGCAGTACTTC